This TCR beta chain comes out of a study of T cells in Graves' hyperthyroidism and ophthalmopathy. There are 15 residues in the CDR3. Germline CDR1 SGHTA, CDR2 FQGNSA. V lost 3 bases and J lost 1, with 13 bases in between. Researchers took RNA transcripts and amplified the TCR beta CDR3 regions from them. The TCR CDR3 was amplified in a first-round RT-PCR using the HTBI primer set. TCRdb independently ran MiXCR on the multiplex PCR reads; one entry per CDR3 protein. The sample carries more than 150,000 distinct CDR3 sequences, approximately 15% recorded once. What was sequenced was blood. This clonotype was sampled from a woman aged 50 to 60 with Graves' hyperthyroidism. This chain links TRBV7-2 with TRBJ2-7; D unclear. CDR3 amino acids: CASSLAPGTSYEQYF. The DNA for the CDR3 is TGTGCCAGCAGCTTGGCTCCAGGAACATCCTACGAGCAGTACTTC.